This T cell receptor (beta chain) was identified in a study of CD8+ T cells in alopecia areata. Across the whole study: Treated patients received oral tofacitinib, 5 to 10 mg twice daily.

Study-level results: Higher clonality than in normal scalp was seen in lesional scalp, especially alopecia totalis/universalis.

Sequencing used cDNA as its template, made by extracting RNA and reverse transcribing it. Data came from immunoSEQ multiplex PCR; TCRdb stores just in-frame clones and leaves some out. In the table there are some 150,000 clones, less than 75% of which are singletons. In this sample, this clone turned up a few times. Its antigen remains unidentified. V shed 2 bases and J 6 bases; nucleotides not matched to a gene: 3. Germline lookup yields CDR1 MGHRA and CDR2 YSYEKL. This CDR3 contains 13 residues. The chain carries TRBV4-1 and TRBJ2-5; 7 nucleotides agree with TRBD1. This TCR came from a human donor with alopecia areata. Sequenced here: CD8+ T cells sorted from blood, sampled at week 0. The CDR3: CASSQTGAKTQYF. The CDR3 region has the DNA TGCGCCAGCAGCCAAACAGGGGCCAAGACCCAGTACTTC.